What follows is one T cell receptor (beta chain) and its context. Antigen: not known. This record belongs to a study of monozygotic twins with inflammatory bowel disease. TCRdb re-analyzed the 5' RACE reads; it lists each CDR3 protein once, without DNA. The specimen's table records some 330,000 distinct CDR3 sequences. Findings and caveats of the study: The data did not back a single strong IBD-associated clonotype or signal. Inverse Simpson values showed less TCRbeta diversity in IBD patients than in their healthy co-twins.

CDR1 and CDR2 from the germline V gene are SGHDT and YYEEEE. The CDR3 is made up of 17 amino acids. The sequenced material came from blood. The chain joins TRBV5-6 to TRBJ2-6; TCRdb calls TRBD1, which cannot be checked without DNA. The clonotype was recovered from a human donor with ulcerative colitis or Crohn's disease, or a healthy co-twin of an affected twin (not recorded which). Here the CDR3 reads CASSLAGHRSGANVLTF.